The 32 T cell receptor beta chains reported below all come from one sample, sequenced in a study of blood T cell repertoires in COVID-19. Assay: immunoSEQ multiplex PCR; the TCRdb copy retains only in-frame clones and omits some. The sample holds about 210,000 clones, more than 80% seen once. Sequencing was performed on peripheral blood. Every receptor here comes from an elderly woman with COVID-19, enrolled during active disease.

This clone has a single count. The V call is TRBV7-9, the J call TRBJ1-5; D might be TRBD1 (5 bases). The CDR3 sequence is 13 residues long. V shed 5 bases and J shed 7 bases, with 12 bases lying between them. The germline V gene has CDR1 SEHNR and CDR2 FQNEAQ (reference sequence). The CDR3 sequence: CASSGGVNQPQHF. The CDR3, as DNA: TGTGCCAGCAGCGGAGGGGTTAACCAGCCCCAGCATTTT.

The V gene is TRBV6-1, the J gene TRBJ1-1; 7 nucleotides line up with TRBD1. With V trimmed by 3 bases and J by 1 base, 14 bases remained unmatched. CDR3 length: 18 residues. Germline CDR1 reads MNHNS; CDR2 reads SASEGT. The CDR3 sequence: CASSEALTGRFTNTEAFF. The CDR3 DNA follows: TGTGCCAGCAGTGAGGCCTTGACAGGGAGATTTACGAACACTGAAGCTTTCTTT.

The chain has TRBV5-4 and TRBJ2-4, with a possible D match to TRBD2 (5 bases). This CDR3 spans 15 amino acids. Germline loops: CDR1 SGHNT, CDR2 YYREEE (reference sequence). V was shortened by 6 bases and J by 13 bases, with 26 bases between the two germline ends. CDR3 sequence reads: CASMPPSVGPGKQYF. The CDR3, as DNA: TGTGCCAGCATGCCCCCTTCGGTCGGACCGGGGAAACAGTACTTC.

This sequence joins TRBV5-1 and TRBJ2-5, with TRBD2 matching 7 bases. The germline V gene encodes CDR1 SGHRS and CDR2 YFSETQ. This CDR3 contains 15 residues. The V and J ends lost 4 bases and 1 base, in that order; junction bases with no gene match: 7. Written as DNA, the CDR3 is TGCGCCAGCAGCAGGCAAACTAGCGCCCAAGAGACCCAGTACTTC. This translates into CASSRQTSAQETQYF.

This clone was recorded only once. CDR3 region: CASSLGGGPVTGELFF. The CDR3, as DNA: TGTGCCAGCAGCTTAGGCGGGGGGCCGGTTACCGGGGAGCTGTTTTTT. The chain combines TRBV5-6 with TRBJ2-2, with 8 bases matching TRBD2. The V segment lost 2 bases and the J segment 5 bases; nucleotides outside the gene matches: 8. Germline lookup yields CDR1 SGHDT and CDR2 YYEEEE. There are 16 residues in the CDR3.

This chain joins TRBV27 and TRBJ1-6; D uncertain. Germline CDR1 and CDR2: MNHEY and SMNVEV (reference sequence). The CDR3 is made up of 21 amino acids. V was clipped by 3 bases and J by 2 bases, with 26 bases between them. Written as DNA, the CDR3 is TGTGCCAGCAGTTTCCGAAGTCCCAACGGGGAGGTAACCCCCTATAATTCACCCCTCCACTTT. Its protein is CASSFRSPNGEVTPYNSPLHF.

CDR3 DNA sequence: TGTGCCAGTAGTGTTCCGGGACAGGGGGTTTATGCACCCCTCCACTTT. This encodes CASSVPGQGVYAPLHF. The rearrangement uses TRBV19 and TRBJ1-6; 11 bases agree with TRBD1. Trimming removed 5 bases from V and 11 bases from J; junction bases left unmatched: 11. The germline gives CDR1 LNHDA, CDR2 SQIVND (reference sequence). The CDR3 extends over 16 amino acids.

This clone was found once. The chain recombines TRBV18 with TRBJ1-6, with D perhaps matching TRBD1 (6 bases). Germline CDR1 is KGHSH and CDR2 is LQKENI. The ends were cut back, 6 bases at V and 10 bases at J, with 19 bases in the middle. The CDR3 loop spans 15 amino acids. CDR3 in DNA: TGTGCCAGCTCGCCCTATACAGGGTCGGAATCACCCCTCCACTTT. Protein sequence: CASSPYTGSESPLHF. Supplemented by reference TRBV18 and TRBJ1-6, the full variable domain reads NAGVMQNPRHLVRRRGQEARLRCSPMKGHSHVYWYRQLPEEGLKFMVYLQKENIIDESGMPKERFSAEFPKEGPSILRIQQVVRGDSAAYFCASSPYTGSESPLHFGNGTRLTVT.

V usage is TRBV3-1 (or the pseudogene TRBV3-2) and J usage is TRBJ2-7; 7 bases are shared with TRBD2. Germline trimming cut 0 bases from V and 5 bases from J; bases unmatched to any gene: 4. The CDR3 spans 14 residues. The germline V gene encodes CDR1 LGHDT and CDR2 YNNKEL (reference sequence). The CDR3 bases are TGTGCCAGCAGCCAAGAGGGAGGGTCCCACGAGCAGTACTTC. Its protein is CASSQEGGSHEQYF.

The chain employs TRBV5-1 and TRBJ2-7, with unresolved D. The CDR3 spans 14 residues. V lost 0 bases to trimming and J lost 0 bases, with 7 bases between them. Germline CDR1 SGHRS, CDR2 YFSETQ. CDR3 in DNA: TGCGCCAGCAGCTTGGATCCGAGCTCCTACGAGCAGTACTTC. This sequence encodes CASSLDPSSYEQYF. Complete variable domain (other parts from reference TRBV5-1 and TRBJ2-7): KAGVTQTPRYLIKTRGQQVTLSCSPISGHRSVSWYQQTPGQGLQFLFEYFSETQRNKGNFPGRFSGRQFSNSRSEMNVSTLELGDSALYLCASSLDPSSYEQYFGPGTRLTVT.

This chain links TRBV5-4 with TRBJ2-3, with 8 bases fitting TRBD2. In germline, CDR1 is SGHNT, CDR2 YYREEE (reference sequence). V trimming: 3 bases; J trimming: 3 bases; junction bases outside the gene matches: 9. This CDR3 is built from 16 residues. The CDR3 sequence: CASSSSGGPPTDTQYF. The CDR3 DNA sequence: TGTGCCAGCAGCTCGTCGGGAGGGCCCCCAACAGATACGCAGTATTTT.

The chain links TRBV7-8 to TRBJ1-1; the D gene is possibly TRBD1 (6 bases). Germline V gene sequence: CDR1 SGHVS, CDR2 FQNEAQ. Trimming left V 4 bases short and J 0 bases short, with 12 bases between. The CDR3 has 15 amino acids. The CDR3 loop is CASSSYRAMNTEAFF. CDR3 nucleotide sequence: TGTGCCAGCAGCTCCTACAGGGCGATGAACACTGAAGCTTTCTTT.

V and J are TRBV12-3 or TRBV12-4 and TRBJ1-1, with a tentative D call TRBD1 (6 bases). The CDR3 loop spans 12 amino acids. Trimming took 1 base from V and 8 from J, leaving 8 bases between them. In DNA, the CDR3 is TGTGCCAGCAGTTTAGTTGGACAGGAAGCTTTCTTT. Encoded protein: CASSLVGQEAFF.

This chain links TRBV2 with TRBJ2-5, with D unclear. The germline V gene encodes CDR1 SNHLY and CDR2 FYNNEI. The CDR3 totals 11 residues. V was clipped by 4 bases and J by 9 bases, with 9 bases between them. As DNA, the CDR3 is TGTGCCAGCAGTGTCGACAAGGCCCAGTACTTC. It translates to CASSVDKAQYF.

The chain is built from TRBV7-2 and TRBJ2-3, with TRBD2 identical over 14 bases. The CDR3 has 15 amino acids. Trimming removed 4 bases from V and 8 bases from J; junction bases left unmatched: 5. Germline lookup yields CDR1 SGHTA and CDR2 FQGNSA. The CDR3 region is CASSSGLAGGGTQYF. The CDR3 DNA reads TGTGCCAGCAGCTCCGGACTAGCGGGAGGAGGTACGCAGTATTTT.

The chain has TRBV24-1 and TRBJ1-2; 10 bases line up with TRBD1. CDR3 length equals 15 residues. Per germline, CDR1 KGHDR and CDR2 SFDVKD. V was clipped by 3 bases and J by 8 bases; unmatched bases: 8. CDR3 amino acids: CATSDRTGGLDGYTF. The DNA of the CDR3 is TGTGCCACCAGTGATCGGACAGGGGGTTTAGACGGCTACACCTTC.

The rearrangement joins TRBV24-1 to TRBJ2-6; TRBD1 is a possible D gene (6 bases). The CDR3 consists of 14 residues. Between the trimmed V and J ends, which lost 8 bases and 2 bases, there was a span of 9 bases. Germline assignment: CDR1 KGHDR and CDR2 SFDVKD. CDR3: CATNPGAGANVLTF. Written as DNA, the CDR3 is TGTGCCACCAACCCAGGGGCTGGGGCCAACGTCCTGACTTTC.

This rearrangement joins TRBV11-2 to TRBJ2-2, with 16 bases identical to TRBD2. V lost 7 bases and J lost 6; bases outside the gene matches: 8. Germline loops: CDR1 SGHAT, CDR2 FQNNGV. The CDR3 spans 17 residues. DNA of the CDR3: TGTGCCAGCAAGGGACTAGCGGGGGGGCTGCCTCCCGGGGAGCTGTTTTTT. Residues: CASKGLAGGLPPGELFF.

V gene TRBV9 combines with J gene TRBJ2-3; 9 nucleotides agree with TRBD2. The CDR3 spans 16 residues. Trimming cost V 4 bases and J 4 bases; bases outside gene matches: 10. Germline V CDR1 and CDR2: SGDLS, YYNGEE. CDR3 sequence: CASSSTPAGGSDTQYF. The CDR3 bases are TGTGCCAGCAGCTCCACGCCCGCGGGGGGGTCAGATACGCAGTATTTT. The whole variable domain, remainder taken from reference TRBV9 and TRBJ2-3, is DSGVTQTPKHLITATGQRVTLRCSPRSGDLSVYWYQQSLDQGLQFLIQYYNGEERAKGNILERFSAQQFPDLHSELNLSSLELGDSALYFCASSSTPAGGSDTQYFGPGTRLTVL.

The V call is TRBV11-3, the J call TRBJ2-7; tentatively, D is TRBD2 (5 bases). The CDR3 consists of 15 residues. Germline assignment: CDR1 SGHNT and CDR2 YENEEA. V was cut by 1 base and J by 0 bases, with 10 bases left in between. The CDR3 loop is CASSLGHTSSYEQYF. In DNA, the CDR3 is TGTGCCAGCAGCTTAGGCCATACTAGCTCCTACGAGCAGTACTTC.

The rearrangement uses TRBV15 and TRBJ1-1; D remains ambiguous. CDR1 and CDR2 from the germline V gene are LNHNV and YYDKDF (reference sequence). Trimming removed 4 bases at V and 5 bases at J, with 8 bases between. The CDR3 contains 12 residues. CDR3 in DNA: TGTGCCACCAGCATCGCGGGGACTGAAGCTTTCTTT. Its protein is CATSIAGTEAFF.

This clone was counted once. The chain recombines TRBV7-8 with TRBJ1-2; 7 bases align to TRBD1. This CDR3 region has 15 residues. Germline values: CDR1 SGHVS, CDR2 FQNEAQ. J lost 4 bases, V lost 0 bases, and 5 bases had no gene match. CDR3 coding DNA: TGTGCCAGCAGCTTAGCCCTGACAGGGAGCTATGGCTACACCTTC. It translates to CASSLALTGSYGYTF.

The rearrangement links TRBV27 to TRBJ1-6; 9 nucleotides agree with TRBD1. The CDR3 is 17 residues long. J lost 4 bases, V lost 7 bases, and 11 bases had no gene match. From germline, CDR1 is MNHEY and CDR2 SMNVEV (reference sequence). The CDR3 loop reads CASTTWGQGGYNSPLHF. The CDR3 DNA is TGTGCCAGCACCACCTGGGGACAGGGTGGGTATAATTCACCCCTCCACTTT.

The chain is built from TRBV11-3 and TRBJ2-5; 8 nucleotides align to TRBD1. The CDR3 sequence is 15 residues long. Looked up from germline, CDR1 is SGHNT and CDR2 is YENEEA. V dropped 4 bases and J dropped 2; count of bases not matched to a gene: 6. CDR3 nucleotide sequence: TGTGCCAGCAGCTCAGACAGGGGAGAACAAGAGACCCAGTACTTC. Translation gives CASSSDRGEQETQYF.

This sequence joins TRBV5-1 and TRBJ2-5, with 11 nucleotides matching TRBD1. Germline values: CDR1 SGHRS, CDR2 YFSETQ. CDR3 length: 16 amino acids. With 4 bases clipped from V and 2 bases from J, the junction kept 7 bases outside the gene matches. This CDR3 is CASSPGTGGRQETQYF. DNA of the CDR3: TGCGCCAGCAGCCCAGGGACAGGGGGTCGACAAGAGACCCAGTACTTC.

V is TRBV4-2 and J is TRBJ1-2, with unresolved D. From germline, CDR1 is LGHNA and CDR2 YNFKEQ. V lost 0 bases, J lost 0 bases, and 8 bases lay in between. The CDR3 has 15 amino acids. The CDR3 protein is CASSQDPGTNYGYTF. Written as DNA, the CDR3 is TGTGCCAGCAGCCAAGACCCCGGGACTAACTATGGCTACACCTTC.

This sequence joins TRBV9 and TRBJ1-1; the D is unclear. V was clipped by 4 bases and J by 4 bases, with 14 bases between them. CDR3 length: 14 residues. Germline loops: CDR1 SGDLS, CDR2 YYNGEE. The CDR3 loop reads CASSLRDSGTEAFF. The DNA for the CDR3 is TGTGCCAGCAGCCTTAGAGATTCGGGCACTGAAGCTTTCTTT.

V and J are TRBV19 and TRBJ2-2, with D possibly being TRBD2 (5 bases). This CDR3 region has 14 residues. With 4 bases removed from V and 4 bases from J, the gap between germline ends came to 10 bases. The germline gives CDR1 LNHDA, CDR2 SQIVND (reference sequence). DNA for the CDR3: TGTGCCAGTAGTACTGGAGGTGGCACCGGGGAGCTGTTTTTT. This translates into CASSTGGGTGELFF.

This clone appeared a few times. The chain uses TRBV14 and TRBJ1-1, with no clear D. Trimming pared 1 base from V and 0 bases from J, leaving 15 bases between. Germline CDR1 SGHDN, CDR2 FVKESK. The CDR3 is made up of 17 amino acids. The CDR3 coding sequence is TGTGCCAGCAGCCAAGCCCGGGGTATTTGGATGAACACTGAAGCTTTCTTT. This translates into CASSQARGIWMNTEAFF.

The chain links TRBV7-9 to TRBJ2-7; no definite D call. CDR1 and CDR2 from the germline V gene are SEHNR and FQNEAQ (reference sequence). V shed 5 bases and J shed 4 bases, with 9 bases lying between them. The CDR3 is 12 residues long. CDR3 protein: CASSGPGYEQYF. The CDR3, as DNA: TGTGCCAGCAGCGGTCCGGGTTACGAGCAGTACTTC.

The chain combines TRBV6-5 with TRBJ2-2, with 10 positions matching TRBD2. The germline CDR1 and CDR2 sequences are MNHEY and SVGAGI. V gave up 8 bases and J gave up 6 bases; unmatched junction bases: 9. The CDR3 consists of 15 residues. The CDR3 loop reads CASDNGSGGAGELFF. CDR3 nucleotides: TGTGCCAGCGACAACGGCAGCGGGGGGGCCGGGGAGCTGTTTTTT.

The J gene is TRBJ2-2, the V gene TRBV19; TRBD1 matches at 7 bases. Germline V gene sequence: CDR1 LNHDA, CDR2 SQIVND (reference sequence). Trimming at V came to 10 bases and at J to 3 bases, leaving 8 bases not matched to a gene. This CDR3 is built from 14 residues. The CDR3 sequence: CATKRDSYTGELFF. The CDR3 nucleotides are TGTGCCACCAAACGGGACAGCTACACCGGGGAGCTGTTTTTT.